These 23 T cell receptor beta chains were all obtained from the same sample, sequenced in a study of shared clonotypes between healthy human individuals. TCRdb's copy holds only in-frame clones and misses some; the assay was immunoSEQ multiplex PCR. The profile covers roughly 2.4 million clones, with 95% appearing a single time and roughly 0.13% taken by the ten largest. Sequenced sample: naive CD4+ T cells sorted from blood. Documented subset: CD45RA+ positively selected. Source of these receptors: a man between 18 and 29 years old in good health.

CDR3 nucleotide sequence: TGCGCCAGCAGCTTGCCCACTGGGATACAGGGGGAGACCCAGTACTTC. Translated: CASSLPTGIQGETQYF. The rearrangement links TRBV5-1 to TRBJ2-5; the match to TRBD1 covers 7 bases. Germline CDR1 SGHRS, CDR2 YFSETQ. CDR3 size: 16 residues. The trim removed 1 base at V and 5 bases at J, leaving 11 bases unmatched. Complete variable domain (other parts from reference TRBV5-1 and TRBJ2-5): KAGVTQTPRYLIKTRGQQVTLSCSPISGHRSVSWYQQTPGQGLQFLFEYFSETQRNKGNFPGRFSGRQFSNSRSEMNVSTLELGDSALYLCASSLPTGIQGETQYFGPGTRLLVL.

In regard to this clone: Other DNA sequences in the same sample also yield this CDR3. This sequence joins TRBV5-1 and TRBJ2-7; TRBD1 matches at 7 bases. Germline CDR1 reads SGHRS; CDR2 reads YFSETQ. V shed 0 bases and J 6 bases; nucleotides not matched to a gene: 6. There are 14 residues in the CDR3. DNA of the CDR3: TGCGCCAGCAGCTTGGAAGGGGGCCCGGGCGAGCAGTACTTC. It specifies CASSLEGGPGEQYF.

This clone was counted once. V gene TRBV6-5 combines with J gene TRBJ2-7, with 11 nucleotides matching TRBD2. J gave up 5 bases and V 2 bases, and 5 bases lay outside the gene matches. CDR1 is MNHEY, CDR2 SVGAGI, per germline. This CDR3 spans 15 amino acids. Written as DNA, the CDR3 is TGTGCCAGCAGTTACCTGGGACTAGCGGAGGACGAGCAGTACTTC. This codes for CASSYLGLAEDEQYF.

The V gene is TRBV28, the J gene TRBJ1-6; possible D gene TRBD1, 5 bases. This CDR3 region has 13 residues. Trimming stripped 10 bases from V and 5 bases from J, with 12 bases between. Germline V gives CDR1 MDHEN, CDR2 SYDVKM. The CDR3 bases are TGTGCCATCATGGGGGGGAATAATTCACCCCTCCACTTT. Its translation is CAIMGGNNSPLHF.

This rearrangement joins TRBV11-2 to TRBJ2-1, with D unresolved. Germline V gene data show CDR1 as SGHAT and CDR2 as FQNNGV. The V and J ends lost 5 bases and 2 bases respectively, with 10 bases between them. The CDR3 extends over 14 amino acids. The CDR3 loop reads CASSRYGAYNEQFF. CDR3 nucleotide sequence: TGTGCCAGCAGCCGCTATGGGGCCTACAATGAGCAGTTCTTC.

The chain couples TRBV28 to TRBJ2-3, with TRBD1 identical over 8 bases. Germline V gives CDR1 MDHEN, CDR2 SYDVKM. The CDR3 loop spans 14 amino acids. Losses at the gene ends were 5 bases for V and 5 bases for J; bases not matched to a gene: 6. In DNA, the CDR3 is TGTGCCAGCAGTCTCAGGGGGCTCATAGATACGCAGTATTTT. Its translation is CASSLRGLIDTQYF.

The rearrangement uses TRBV18 and TRBJ2-5; TRBD1 agrees at 8 bases. This CDR3 has 15 residues. Trimming cost V 3 bases and J 5 bases; bases outside gene matches: 8. Germline CDR1 is KGHSH and CDR2 is LQKENI. The CDR3 region is CASSPGQGKLETQYF. The CDR3 region has the DNA TGTGCCAGCTCACCTGGACAGGGAAAGTTGGAGACCCAGTACTTC.

The chain uses TRBV7-2 and TRBJ1-2, with D unclear. The CDR3 spans 13 residues. V lost 4 bases to trimming and J lost 4 bases, with 10 bases between them. The germline gives CDR1 SGHTA, CDR2 FQGNSA. CDR3 nucleotide sequence: TGTGCCAGCAGCTCCTCCGGGCCCTATGGCTACACCTTC. Translation gives CASSSSGPYGYTF. The full variable domain, completed using reference TRBV7-2 and TRBJ1-2, is GAGVSQSPSNKVTEKGKDVELRCDPISGHTALYWYRQSLGQGLEFLIYFQGNSAPDKSGLPSDRFSAERTGGSVSTLTIQRTQQEDSAVYLCASSSSGPYGYTFGSGTRLTVV.

The rearrangement joins TRBV27 to TRBJ1-2; 9 bases map to TRBD1. Germline CDR1 reads MNHEY; CDR2 reads SMNVEV (reference sequence). With 6 bases clipped from V and 2 bases from J, the junction kept 7 bases outside the gene matches. The CDR3 is 15 amino acids. The CDR3 DNA is TGTGCCAGCAGCTCCTCCGGACAGGGGAACTATGGCTACACCTTC. Its protein is CASSSSGQGNYGYTF.

The J gene is TRBJ1-6, the V gene TRBV19; TRBD1 matches 8 bases. Per germline, CDR1 LNHDA and CDR2 SQIVND (reference sequence). The trim removed 6 bases at V and 7 bases at J, leaving 8 bases unmatched. This CDR3 is built from 15 residues. The chain's CDR3 is CASRTGVGTNSPLHF. The CDR3 DNA sequence: TGTGCCAGTAGGACAGGGGTTGGGACGAATTCACCCCTCCACTTT. Drawing the rest from reference TRBV19 and TRBJ1-6, the complete variable domain is DGGITQSPKYLFRKEGQNVTLSCEQNLNHDAMYWYRQDPGQGLRLIYYSQIVNDFQKGDIAEGYSVSREKKESFPLTVTSAQKNPTAFYLCASRTGVGTNSPLHFGNGTRLTVT.

This clone was found once. The same CDR3 arises from other DNA sequences in this sample as well. The chain couples TRBV6-1 to TRBJ1-5; 8 nucleotides align to TRBD1. Looked up from germline, CDR1 is MNHNS and CDR2 is SASEGT. The CDR3 length is 14 residues. V dropped 2 bases and J dropped 7; count of bases not matched to a gene: 4. CDR3 DNA sequence: TGTGCCAGCAGTGAAACAGGGGGGGTACAGCCCCAGCATTTT. It codes for CASSETGGVQPQHF.

CDR3 in DNA: TGCGCCAGCAGCAGGGACAGGCGAAATGAAAAACTGTTTTTT. It encodes CASSRDRRNEKLFF. This sequence joins TRBV5-1 and TRBJ1-4; 8 bases align to TRBD1. From germline, CDR1 is SGHRS and CDR2 YFSETQ. The ends lost 4 bases at V and 5 bases at J; junction bases unmatched: 4. The CDR3 runs to 14 residues.

CDR3 in amino acids: CASSLWGGGGGELFF. CDR3 in DNA: TGTGCCAGCAGTTTATGGGGCGGAGGAGGCGGGGAGCTGTTTTTT. The chain is built from TRBV27 and TRBJ2-2, with D possibly being TRBD1 or TRBD2 (5 bases each). V was clipped by 1 base and J by 7 bases, with 13 bases between them. The CDR3 totals 15 residues. Germline V gene data show CDR1 as MNHEY and CDR2 as SMNVEV (reference sequence).

CDR3 region: CASSLFLSNQPQHF. The CDR3 nucleotides are TGTGCCAGCAGTTTATTCCTTAGCAATCAGCCCCAGCATTTT. The rearrangement links TRBV28 to TRBJ1-5; D ambiguous. The CDR3 extends over 14 amino acids. Trimming shortened V by 1 base and J by 0 bases, and 4 bases separated the two germline ends. Germline V gene data show CDR1 as MDHEN and CDR2 as SYDVKM.

The chain has TRBV11-2 and TRBJ2-7, with TRBD1 identical over 9 bases. V dropped 5 bases and J dropped 6; count of bases not matched to a gene: 11. The CDR3 runs 15 residues. Germline values: CDR1 SGHAT, CDR2 FQNNGV. The CDR3 region is CASSPPGTGSGEQYF. CDR3 coding DNA: TGTGCCAGCAGCCCGCCCGGGACAGGGTCAGGCGAGCAGTACTTC.

The CDR3, as DNA: TGTGCCAGCAGTTCTCTTACGGGCCCCAAGCCAGGGACCCAGTACTTC. Its protein product is CASSSLTGPKPGTQYF. The rearrangement joins TRBV28 to TRBJ2-5; D not certain. Trimming removed 4 bases from V and 7 bases from J, with 22 bases in between. The CDR3 totals 16 residues. Germline CDR1 and CDR2: MDHEN and SYDVKM. Complete variable domain (other parts from reference TRBV28 and TRBJ2-5): DVKVTQSSRYLVKRTGEKVFLECVQDMDHENMFWYRQDPGLGLRLIYFSYDVKMKEKGDIPEGYSVSREKKERFSLILESASTNQTSMYLCASSSLTGPKPGTQYFGPGTRLLVL.

This sequence joins TRBV30 and TRBJ1-1; D is possibly TRBD1 (6 bases). CDR1 is GTSNPN and CDR2 is SVGIG in the germline V gene (reference sequence). CDR3 length: 14 residues. The V end lost 2 bases, the J end lost 4 bases, and 14 bases lay between the germline ends. Here the CDR3 DNA reads TGTGCCTGGAGTTACCGAGGGGGTGGCACTGAAGCTTTCTTT. As protein: CAWSYRGGGTEAFF.

The genes are TRBV5-3 and TRBJ1-6, with TRBD1 as a possible D gene (5 bases). TRBV5-3 is an ORF; its function is uncertain. V was clipped by 2 bases and J by 0 bases, with 9 bases between them. The CDR3 contains 16 residues. CDR3 sequence (DNA): TGTGCCAGAAGCTTAGTAGGGGCCTCCTATAATTCACCCCTCCACTTT. Protein product: CARSLVGASYNSPLHF.

V usage is TRBV13 and J usage is TRBJ2-5, with D unresolved. V lost 8 bases, J lost 3 bases, and 10 bases lay in between. In germline, CDR1 is PRHDT, CDR2 FYEKMQ (reference sequence). The CDR3 has 12 residues. The CDR3 bases are TGTGCCAGCTGGGGTCTGGAAGAGACCCAGTACTTC. Translation: CASWGLEETQYF. Based on the CDR3 plus reference TRBV13 and TRBJ2-5, the full variable domain is AAGVIQSPRHLIKEKRETATLKCYPIPRHDTVYWYQQGPGQDPQFLISFYEKMQSDKGSIPDRFSAQQFSDYHSELNMSSLELGDSALYFCASWGLEETQYFGPGTRLLVL.

The CDR3 protein is CASSTAGGSIGEQYF. In DNA, the CDR3 is TGTGCCAGCAGTACCGCCGGCGGTTCGATCGGCGAGCAGTACTTC. The J gene is TRBJ2-7, the V gene TRBV28; D is unclear. This CDR3 has 15 amino acids. The V end lost 5 bases, the J end lost 6 bases, and 20 bases lay between the germline ends. The germline gives CDR1 MDHEN, CDR2 SYDVKM. Looking up the rest from reference TRBV28 and TRBJ2-7 gives the full variable domain: DVKVTQSSRYLVKRTGEKVFLECVQDMDHENMFWYRQDPGLGLRLIYFSYDVKMKEKGDIPEGYSVSREKKERFSLILESASTNQTSMYLCASSTAGGSIGEQYFGPGTRLTVT.

On this clone: The junction shows a germline mismatch at one end, possibly a read error. The gene calls are TRBV14 and TRBJ2-7, with TRBD2 matching over 14 bases. The CDR3 has 12 residues. CDR1 is SGHDN, CDR2 FVKESK, per germline. CDR3 region: CASSQGLAGGTF. The CDR3, as DNA: TGTGCCAGCAGCCAAGGACTAGCGGGAGGGACCTTC.

J is TRBJ2-1 and V is TRBV5-1; no reliable D call. V gave up 5 bases and J gave up 0 bases, with 21 bases separating them. CDR3 length equals 18 residues. Per germline, CDR1 SGHRS and CDR2 YFSETQ. The CDR3 sequence: CASSDLVIGPSSYNEQFF. CDR3 in DNA: TGCGCCAGCAGTGATTTGGTTATTGGGCCGAGCTCCTACAATGAGCAGTTCTTC.

The chain carries TRBV10-3 and TRBJ2-1; TRBD2 is a possible D gene (6 bases). Deletions cut 4 bases from V and 2 bases from J, with 9 bases between. CDR3 size: 14 residues. Looked up from germline, CDR1 is ENHRY and CDR2 is SYGVKD. CDR3 loop: CAISAGEPYNEQFF. The CDR3 DNA is TGTGCCATCAGTGCGGGGGAGCCCTACAATGAGCAGTTCTTC.